This T cell receptor (beta chain) appears in the sequencing data of a study of shared T cell receptors in the human thymus. The V segment lost 4 bases and the J segment 7 bases; nucleotides outside the gene matches: 9. Looked up from germline, CDR1 is SGHAT and CDR2 is FQNNGV. This CDR3 has 15 residues. Repertoires were generated with immunoSEQ multiplex PCR, while TCRdb's copy carries only in-frame clones and drops some. The sample consists of hundreds of thousands of clones, over 75% of them appearing once. This clone was observed a single time. This same sample was also taken into another study, of human thymus T cells. That source adds: It was healthy Finnish infants having corrective surgery for congenital heart defects who were the donors. Corrective cardiac surgery supplied the resected thymus tissue. Within thymic and blood repertoires, V and J gene usage appeared to be biased. The related literature has documented a marked overlap of thymic repertoires among unrelated individuals.

The rearrangement joins TRBV11-2 to TRBJ2-7; 11 nucleotides align to TRBD2. The receptor was isolated from a boy less than two years old with a congenital heart defect. Sequenced: thymocytes. In DNA form, the CDR3 reads TGTGCCAGCAGCTCGATAACTAGCGGGAGTTATGAGCAGTACTTC. Its translation: CASSSITSGSYEQYF.